A selection of T cell receptor beta chains follows, all from one sample in a study of shared clonotypes between healthy human individuals. Assay used: immunoSEQ multiplex PCR; TCRdb lists only in-frame clones, some missing. Found here are millions of clones, roughly 91% of them singletons; the top ten hold roughly 1.7%. The sequencing sample was made of naive CD8+ T cells from PBMCs. The receptors stem from a man between 18 and 29 years old in good health. Some clones in this sample may be carry-over from other donors' samples. CDR3s include the opening cysteine and the closing phenylalanine or tryptophan. A D gene is named only where the DNA matches it firmly. Not every row has a clone size; where given, it reads once, few, many or a size class.

len | j_gene | abundance | v_gene | d_gene | CDR3nt | CDR3aa
12 | TRBJ2-5 | - | TRBV28 | - | TGTGCCAGCAGTTTAAGGGGGGGGACCCAGTACTTC | CASSLRGGTQYF
15 | TRBJ2-5 | - | TRBV5-5 | - | TGTGCCAGCAGCCTCTCTGGGGGCGCGGTGAAGACCCAGTACTTC | CASSLSGGAVKTQYF
13 | TRBJ2-5 | once | TRBV7-9 | - | TGTGCCAGCAGCTTAAATCTTAAAGAGACCCAGTACTTC | CASSLNLKETQYF
15 | TRBJ1-4 | - | TRBV6-1 | TRBD1 | TGTGCCAGCAGGGGGGCCGGGACAGGGGACGAAAAACTGTTTTTT | CASRGAGTGDEKLFF
16 | TRBJ2-3 | - | TRBV2 | TRBD1 | TGTGCCAGCAAGTCGGGGACAGGGGGCGCGTACGATACGCAGTATTTT | CASKSGTGGAYDTQYF
12 | TRBJ1-1 | - | TRBV5-4 | - | TGTGCCAGCAGCTTACAGGGAACTGAAGCTTTCTTT | CASSLQGTEAFF
15 | TRBJ1-3 | once | TRBV19 | - | TGTGCCAGTACACCGACACCGAGCTCTGGAAACACCATATATTTT | CASTPTPSSGNTIYF
15 | TRBJ1-2 | - | TRBV7-2 | TRBD1 | TGTGCCAGCAGCCGCACCGGGACAGGGTATGATGGCTACACCTTC | CASSRTGTGYDGYTF
17 | TRBJ2-1 | once | TRBV10-3 | TRBD1 | TGTGCCATCAGTTGGGACAGGGAGGGCCTGTCCTACAATGAGCAGTTCTTC | CAISWDREGLSYNEQFF
15 | TRBJ1-1 | - | TRBV30 | - | TGTGCCTGGCATATAAGGACCAGGGGGAACACTGAAGCTTTCTTT | CAWHIRTRGNTEAFF
17 | TRBJ1-1 | - | TRBV4-1 | TRBD1 | TGCGCCAGCAGCCCCATAGGGACAGTTGGAAGTAAAACTGAAGCTTTCTTT | CASSPIGTVGSKTEAFF
17 | TRBJ2-3 | once | TRBV7-2 | - | TGTGCCAGCAGCTCACACGTGGGGGCTCGGAGGACAGATACGCAGTATTTT | CASSSHVGARRTDTQYF
14 | TRBJ2-1 | once | TRBV7-8 | TRBD2 | TGTGCCAGCAGCTTACTAATAGCGGGAGGGCCTCAGTTCTTC | CASSLLIAGGPQFF
18 | TRBJ2-5 | - | TRBV11-1 | - | TGTGCCAGCAGCTTAACGGGTGGGGCCCTAGCGCGTCGAGAGACCCAGTACTTC | CASSLTGGALARRETQYF
11 | TRBJ1-1 | - | TRBV28 | - | TGTGCCAGCAGTTCCCTCTCTGAAGCTTTCTTT | CASSSLSEAFF
14 | TRBJ2-1 | - | TRBV7-9 | - | TGTGCCAGCAGGTCGCCCTCTGCCAACAATGAGCAGTTCTTC | CASRSPSANNEQFF
16 | TRBJ2-3 | - | TRBV7-8 | - | TGTGCCAGCAGCTTAGTGGCCGCCCGAGCCCCAGATACGCAGTATTTT | CASSLVAARAPDTQYF
15 | TRBJ1-1 | - | TRBV27 | TRBD1 | TGTGCCAGCAGTCCCCGACAGGGTCGTTGGACTGAAGCTTTCTTT | CASSPRQGRWTEAFF
16 | TRBJ2-2 | - | TRBV13 | - | TGTGCCAGCAGCCCCGAAGGGAGTGGGCAGACCGGGGAGCTGTTTTTT | CASSPEGSGQTGELFF
12 | TRBJ2-7 | - | TRBV7-9 | - | TGTGCCAGCAGCTTCAGTGGGGGCGAGCAGTACTTC | CASSFSGGEQYF
14 | TRBJ2-7 | once | TRBV19 | TRBD1 | TGTGCCAGTAGTATGTGGGACAGGGTCTACGAGCAGTACTTC | CASSMWDRVYEQYF
14 | TRBJ2-6 | - | TRBV29-1 | - | TGCAGCCTCGCGATGCGTCCTGGGGCCAACGTCCTGACTTTC | CSLAMRPGANVLTF
18 | TRBJ1-5 | - | TRBV21-1 | - | TGTGCCAGCAGCGATGTCGGCGGGGCCGATTATAGCAATCAGCCCCAGCATTTT | CASSDVGGADYSNQPQHF
13 | TRBJ1-5 | few | TRBV19 | - | TGTGCCAGTAGTATACCGCCTTGGCAGCCCCAGCATTTT | CASSIPPWQPQHF
15 | TRBJ2-3 | - | TRBV7-9 | - | TGTGCCAGCAGCTTAAGGGTCTTTAGCACAGATACGCAGTATTTT | CASSLRVFSTDTQYF
15 | TRBJ2-7 | - | TRBV7-8 | TRBD2 | TGTGCCAGCAGCTTACGTCCTAGCGGGACCTACGAGCAGTACTTC | CASSLRPSGTYEQYF
13 | TRBJ1-3 | - | TRBV13 | - | TGTGCCAGCAGCTTAGAGGGGGAAAACACCATATATTTT | CASSLEGENTIYF
14 | TRBJ1-1 | - | TRBV6-1 | - | TGTGCCAGCAGTGAAGGGCTGCCCCGGGTTAGAGCTTTCTTT | CASSEGLPRVRAFF
17 | TRBJ2-5 | - | TRBV13 | TRBD2 | TGTGCCAGCAGCTCCACTGGCGGGGGACGGGAATGGAAGACCCAGTACTTC | CASSSTGGGREWKTQYF
16 | TRBJ2-2 | - | TRBV11-3 | TRBD2 | TGTGCCAGCAGCGTTGGTGGGACTAGCGGTACCGGGGAGCTGTTTTTT | CASSVGGTSGTGELFF
15 | TRBJ2-1 | once | TRBV27 | - | TGTGCCAGCAGCTACACGGGACCCAGCTACAATGAGCAGTTCTTC | CASSYTGPSYNEQFF
16 | TRBJ2-5 | - | TRBV28 | - | TGTGCCAGCAGTTTTAGAGGGGAGCAAGAGACACGGACCCAGTACTTC | CASSFRGEQETRTQYF
15 | TRBJ2-2 | - | TRBV7-5 | - | TGTGTCAGAAGCTCCGAAACAGGGTTCCACGGGGAGCTGTTTTTT | CVRSSETGFHGELFF
16 | TRBJ2-7 | - | TRBV28 | - | TGTGCCAGCAGTTCCTGGGTCACCGGGGGCTCCTACGAGCAGTACTTC | CASSSWVTGGSYEQYF
14 | TRBJ2-7 | once | TRBV11-2 | TRBD2 | TGTGCCAGCAGCTCGGGACTAGCGGCCTACGAGCAGTACTTC | CASSSGLAAYEQYF
18 | TRBJ1-2 | - | TRBV28 | TRBD1 | TGTGCCAGCAGCTTATGGACAGGGGGCTCCCGAATCCCCTATGGCTACACCTTC | CASSLWTGGSRIPYGYTF
15 | TRBJ2-1 | - | TRBV28 | TRBD2 | TGTGCCAGCAGTATTCAAGCGGGAGGTAGCAATGAGCAGTTCTTC | CASSIQAGGSNEQFF
17 | TRBJ2-2 | - | TRBV4-3 | - | TGCGCCAGCAGCCAAGATCTTTCCGGGTTGCGAACCGGGGAGCTGTTTTTT | CASSQDLSGLRTGELFF
15 | TRBJ2-3 | - | TRBV4-1 | TRBD2 | TGCGCCAGCAGCCTGGGACTAGCGGACGGCCAATCGCAGTATTTT | CASSLGLADGQSQYF
15 | TRBJ1-2 | - | TRBV4-3 | - | TGCGCCAGCAGCCAGAAGAGACAGACCCGCTATGGCTACACCTTC | CASSQKRQTRYGYTF
13 | TRBJ2-7 | once | TRBV4-1 | - | TGCGCCAGCAGCCCCGTCGGAGCCTACGAGCAGTACTTC | CASSPVGAYEQYF
13 | TRBJ1-1 | few | TRBV12-5 | - | TGTGCTAGTGGCCTTGGGGGGAACAATGAAGCTTTCTTT | CASGLGGNNEAFF
19 | TRBJ2-1 | - | TRBV11-2 | TRBD2 | TGTGCCAGCAGCTTACCCGCCGGTAGCGGGAGGGCATCCTACAATGAGCAGTTCTTC | CASSLPAGSGRASYNEQFF
18 | TRBJ2-3 | - | TRBV7-3 | TRBD2 | TGTGCCAGCTCCGAAATCCCCGTGGGGCGGGAGGGGACAGATACGCAGTATTTT | CASSEIPVGREGTDTQYF
16 | TRBJ2-7 | - | TRBV4-2 | TRBD2 | TGTGCCAGCAGCCCCTTGCCTAGCGGGAGTTCCTACGAGCAGTACTTC | CASSPLPSGSSYEQYF
16 | TRBJ2-1 | - | TRBV28 | - | TGTGCCAGCACCCCTGGGAGGTGGAGCTCCTACAATGAGCAGTTCTTC | CASTPGRWSSYNEQFF
16 | TRBJ2-1 | - | TRBV7-2 | TRBD2 | TGTGCCAGCAGCTTCTTTAGCGGGGAGTTATACAATGAGCAGTTCTTC | CASSFFSGELYNEQFF
14 | TRBJ1-1 | - | TRBV6-5 | TRBD1 | TGTGCCAGCAGTTTAGGACAGGGTGCGCCTGAAGCTTTCTTT | CASSLGQGAPEAFF
12 | TRBJ2-1 | - | TRBV2 | TRBD2 | TGTGCCAGCAGTCTAGCGGGAGCATGGCAGTTCTTC | CASSLAGAWQFF